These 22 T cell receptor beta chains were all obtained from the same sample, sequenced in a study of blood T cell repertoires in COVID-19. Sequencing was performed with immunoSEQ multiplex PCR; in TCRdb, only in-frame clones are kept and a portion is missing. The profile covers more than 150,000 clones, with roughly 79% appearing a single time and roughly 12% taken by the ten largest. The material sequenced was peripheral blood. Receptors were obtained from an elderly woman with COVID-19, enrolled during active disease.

CDR3 loop: CASNRGPYSNQPQHF. The CDR3 bases are TGTGCCAGCAACAGGGGGCCCTATAGCAATCAGCCCCAGCATTTT. This chain links TRBV6-5 with TRBJ1-5; 9 nucleotides line up with TRBD1. V was clipped by 7 bases and J by 0 bases; unmatched bases: 4. CDR1 is MNHEY, CDR2 SVGAGI, per germline. The CDR3 runs to 15 residues.

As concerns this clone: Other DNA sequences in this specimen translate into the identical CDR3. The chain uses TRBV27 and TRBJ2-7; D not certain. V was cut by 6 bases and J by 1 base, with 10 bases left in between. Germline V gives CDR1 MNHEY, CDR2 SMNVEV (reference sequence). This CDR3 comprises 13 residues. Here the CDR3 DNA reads TGTGCCAGCAGCTTCAGGCGATCCTACGAGCAGTACTTC. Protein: CASSFRRSYEQYF.

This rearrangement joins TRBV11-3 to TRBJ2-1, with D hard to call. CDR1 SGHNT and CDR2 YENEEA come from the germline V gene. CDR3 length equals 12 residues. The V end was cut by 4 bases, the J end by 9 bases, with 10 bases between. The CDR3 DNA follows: TGTGCCAGCAGCTCCGAGTTTGGTGAGCAGTTCTTC. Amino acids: CASSSEFGEQFF.

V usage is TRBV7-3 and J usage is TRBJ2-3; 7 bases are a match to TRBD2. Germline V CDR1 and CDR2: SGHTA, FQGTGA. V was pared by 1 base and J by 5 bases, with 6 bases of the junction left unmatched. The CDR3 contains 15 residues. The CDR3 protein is CASSLKVAGVDTQYF. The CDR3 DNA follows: TGTGCCAGCAGCTTAAAAGTAGCGGGCGTAGATACGCAGTATTTT.

CDR3 coding DNA: TGTGCCACCAGTGGGACCCGGGACAGGGGGCAAGAGACCCAGTACTTC. Protein product: CATSGTRDRGQETQYF. This rearrangement joins TRBV24-1 to TRBJ2-5, with TRBD1 matching 11 bases. Trimming removed 5 bases from V and 2 bases from J; junction bases left unmatched: 6. Per the germline V gene, CDR1 is KGHDR and CDR2 is SFDVKD. This CDR3 is built from 16 residues.

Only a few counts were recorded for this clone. The CDR3 bases are TGTGCCAGCTCACCAGGTGGACAGGAGAATGAAAAACTGTTTTTT. Translating gives CASSPGGQENEKLFF. The chain couples TRBV18 to TRBJ1-4; 7 bases align to TRBD1. The CDR3 totals 15 residues. Germline V lookup: CDR1 KGHSH, CDR2 LQKENI. V shed 2 bases, J shed 5 bases, and the junction held 5 bases outside the gene matches.

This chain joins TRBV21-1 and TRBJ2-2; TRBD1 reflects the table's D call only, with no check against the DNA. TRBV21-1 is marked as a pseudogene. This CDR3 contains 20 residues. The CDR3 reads CASSKALRNGTGGAAGELFF. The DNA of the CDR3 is TGTGCCAGCAGCAAAGCCCTCAGAAACGGGACAGGGGGCGCGGCCGGGGAGCTGTTTTTT.

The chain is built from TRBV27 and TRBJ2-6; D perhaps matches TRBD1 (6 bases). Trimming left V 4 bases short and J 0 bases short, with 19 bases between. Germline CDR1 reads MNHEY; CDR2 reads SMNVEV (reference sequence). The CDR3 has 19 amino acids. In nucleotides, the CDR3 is TGTGCCAGCAGTTCTGTGAAGGACAGATCCCGCTCTGGGGCCAACGTCCTGACTTTC. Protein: CASSSVKDRSRSGANVLTF. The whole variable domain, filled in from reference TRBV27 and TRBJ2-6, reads EAQVTQNPRYLITVTGKKLTVTCSQNMNHEYMSWYRQDPGLGLRQIYYSMNVEVTDKGDVPEGYKVSRKEKRNFPLILESPSPNQTSLYFCASSSVKDRSRSGANVLTFGAGSRLTVL.

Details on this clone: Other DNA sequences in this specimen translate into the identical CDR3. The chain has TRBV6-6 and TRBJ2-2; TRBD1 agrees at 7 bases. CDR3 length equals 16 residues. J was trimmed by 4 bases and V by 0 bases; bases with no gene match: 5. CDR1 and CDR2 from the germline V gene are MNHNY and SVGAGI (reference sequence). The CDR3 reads CASSYSTGSGTGELFF. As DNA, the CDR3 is TGTGCCAGCAGTTACTCGACAGGGTCGGGCACCGGGGAGCTGTTTTTT.

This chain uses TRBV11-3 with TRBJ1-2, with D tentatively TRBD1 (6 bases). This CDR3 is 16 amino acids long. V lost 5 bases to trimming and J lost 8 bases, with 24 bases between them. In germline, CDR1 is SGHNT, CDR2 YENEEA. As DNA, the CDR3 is TGTGCCAGCAGCCCAAACCTTGCAAACCCAGGGGCGGGCTACACCTTC. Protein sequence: CASSPNLANPGAGYTF.

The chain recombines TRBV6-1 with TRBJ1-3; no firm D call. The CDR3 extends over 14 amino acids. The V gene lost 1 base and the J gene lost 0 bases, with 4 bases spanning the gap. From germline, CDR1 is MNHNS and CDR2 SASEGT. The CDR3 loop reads CASSEVSSGNTIYF. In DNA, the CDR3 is TGTGCCAGCAGTGAAGTCAGCTCTGGAAACACCATATATTTT.

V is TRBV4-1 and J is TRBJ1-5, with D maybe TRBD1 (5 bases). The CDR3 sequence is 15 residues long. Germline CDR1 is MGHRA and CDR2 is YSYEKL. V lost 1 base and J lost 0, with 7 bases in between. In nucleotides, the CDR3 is TGCGCCAGCAGCCAAGGACAGAATAGCAATCAGCCCCAGCATTTT. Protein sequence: CASSQGQNSNQPQHF.

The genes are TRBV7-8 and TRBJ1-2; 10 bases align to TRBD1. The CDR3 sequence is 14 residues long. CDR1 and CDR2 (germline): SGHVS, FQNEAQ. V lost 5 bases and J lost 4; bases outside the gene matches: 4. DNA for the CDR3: TGTGCCAGCAGCCCCTGGGACAGGGGCTATGGCTACACCTTC. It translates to CASSPWDRGYGYTF.

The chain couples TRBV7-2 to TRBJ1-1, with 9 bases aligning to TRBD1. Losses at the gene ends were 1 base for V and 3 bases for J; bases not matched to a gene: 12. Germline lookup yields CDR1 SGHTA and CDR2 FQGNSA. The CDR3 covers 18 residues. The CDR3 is CASSLGVGGQGPYTEAFF. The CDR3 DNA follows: TGTGCCAGCAGCTTAGGAGTGGGGGGACAGGGACCCTACACTGAAGCTTTCTTT.

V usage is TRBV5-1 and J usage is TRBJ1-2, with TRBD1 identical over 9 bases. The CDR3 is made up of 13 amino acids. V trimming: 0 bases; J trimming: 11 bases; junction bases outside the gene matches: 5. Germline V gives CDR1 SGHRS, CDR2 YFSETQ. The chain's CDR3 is CASSLAETGGYTF. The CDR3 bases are TGCGCCAGCAGCTTGGCCGAGACAGGGGGTTACACCTTC.

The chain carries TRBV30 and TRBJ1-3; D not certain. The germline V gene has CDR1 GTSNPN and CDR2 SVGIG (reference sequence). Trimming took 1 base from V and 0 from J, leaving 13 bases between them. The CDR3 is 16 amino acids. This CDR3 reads CAWSARQASSGNTIYF. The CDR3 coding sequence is TGTGCCTGGAGTGCGCGCCAGGCCAGCTCTGGAAACACCATATATTTT.

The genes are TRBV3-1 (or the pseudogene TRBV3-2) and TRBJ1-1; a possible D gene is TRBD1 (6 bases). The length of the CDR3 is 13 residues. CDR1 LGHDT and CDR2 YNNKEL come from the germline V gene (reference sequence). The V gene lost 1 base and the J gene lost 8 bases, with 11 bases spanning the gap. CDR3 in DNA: TGTGCCAGCAGCCAAGGATATACAGGGGAAGCTTTCTTT. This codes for CASSQGYTGEAFF.

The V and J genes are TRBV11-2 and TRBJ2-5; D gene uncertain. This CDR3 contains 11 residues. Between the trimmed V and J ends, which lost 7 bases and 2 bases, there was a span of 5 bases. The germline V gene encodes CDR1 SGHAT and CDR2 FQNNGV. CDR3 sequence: CASMEQETQYF. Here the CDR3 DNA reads TGTGCCAGCATGGAGCAAGAGACCCAGTACTTC. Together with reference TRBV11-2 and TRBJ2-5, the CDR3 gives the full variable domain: EAGVAQSPRYKIIEKRQSVAFWCNPISGHATLYWYQQILGQGPKLLIQFQNNGVVDDSQLPKDRFSAERLKGVDSTLKIQPAKLEDSAVYLCASMEQETQYFGPGTRLLVL.

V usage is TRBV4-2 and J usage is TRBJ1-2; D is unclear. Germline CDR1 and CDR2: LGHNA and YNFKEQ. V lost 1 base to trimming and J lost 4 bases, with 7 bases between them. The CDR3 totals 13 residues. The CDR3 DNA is TGTGCCAGCAGCCAAGGAACTGGCTATGGCTACACCTTC. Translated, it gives CASSQGTGYGYTF.

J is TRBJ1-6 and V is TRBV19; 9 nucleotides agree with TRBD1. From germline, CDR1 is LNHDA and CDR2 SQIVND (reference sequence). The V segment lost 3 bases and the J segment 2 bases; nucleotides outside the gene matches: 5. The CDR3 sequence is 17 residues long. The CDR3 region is CASSIRWDRAYNSPLHF. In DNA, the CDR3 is TGTGCCAGTAGTATTAGGTGGGACAGGGCCTATAATTCACCCCTCCACTTT.

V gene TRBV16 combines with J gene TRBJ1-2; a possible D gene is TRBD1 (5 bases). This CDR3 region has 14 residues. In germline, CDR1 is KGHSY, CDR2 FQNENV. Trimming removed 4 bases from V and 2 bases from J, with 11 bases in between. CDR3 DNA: TGTGCCAGCAGCCCGCAGGGTGGGAACTATGGCTACACCTTC. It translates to CASSPQGGNYGYTF. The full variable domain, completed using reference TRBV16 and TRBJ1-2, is GEEVAQTPKHLVRGEGQKAKLYCAPIKGHSYVFWYQQVLKNEFKFLISFQNENVFDETGMPKERFSAKCLPNSPCSLEIQATKLEDSAVYFCASSPQGGNYGYTFGSGTRLTVV.

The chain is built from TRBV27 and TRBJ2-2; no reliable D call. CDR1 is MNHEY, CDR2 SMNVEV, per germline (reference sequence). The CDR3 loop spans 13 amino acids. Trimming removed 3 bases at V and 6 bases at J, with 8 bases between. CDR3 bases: TGTGCCAGCAGTTTCCCAGGTCCCGGGGAGCTGTTTTTT. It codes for CASSFPGPGELFF.